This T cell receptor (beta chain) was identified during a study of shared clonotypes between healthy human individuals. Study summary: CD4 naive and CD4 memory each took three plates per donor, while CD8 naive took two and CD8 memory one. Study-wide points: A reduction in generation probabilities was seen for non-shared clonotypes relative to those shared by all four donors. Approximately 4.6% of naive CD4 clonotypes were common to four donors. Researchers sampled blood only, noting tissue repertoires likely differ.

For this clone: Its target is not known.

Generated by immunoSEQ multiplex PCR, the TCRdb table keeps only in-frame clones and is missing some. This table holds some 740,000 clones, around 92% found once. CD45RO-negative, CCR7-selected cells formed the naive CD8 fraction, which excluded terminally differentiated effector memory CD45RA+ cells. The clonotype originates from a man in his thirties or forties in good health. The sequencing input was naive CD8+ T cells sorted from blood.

The CDR3 nucleotides are TGTGCCAGCAGCACAAGGGGGACAGAGACCTACGAGCAGTACTTC. It is translated as CASSTRGTETYEQYF. The chain is built from TRBV11-2 and TRBJ2-7, with 7 bases that match TRBD1. Trimming cost V 5 bases and J 2 bases; bases outside gene matches: 9. The CDR3 totals 15 residues. CDR1 and CDR2 from the germline V gene are SGHAT and FQNNGV.